The clone carrying this T cell receptor (beta chain) was found many times. Antigen: not known. This record comes from a study of spatial heterogeneity in lung cancer. Study observations and caveats: Ubiquitous expanded tumor TCRs surfaced in blood more at resection than they did at follow-up.

The CDR3 extends over 16 amino acids. Germline V CDR1 and CDR2: SGDLS, YYNGEE. Trimming stripped 5 bases from V and 0 bases from J, with 15 bases between. The library protocol tagged each TCR cDNA with a unique molecular identifier. MiXCR was run by TCRdb on the 5' RACE reads, yielding one entry per CDR3 protein. The sample carries about 80,000 distinct CDR3 sequences, about 7.8% recorded once. Time point of the sample: sample taken at primary tumor resection. The donor population consisted of just over 70 patients with untreated, early-stage non-small cell lung cancer. Whole RNA from tumor, nontumor lung or frozen PBMC was sequenced unsorted.

The specimen comprised PBMCs, sampled at surgery. V usage is TRBV9 and J usage is TRBJ1-3; D unclear. The clonotype was recovered from a male donor with early-stage non-small cell lung cancer. The CDR3 reads CASSLTTSLSGNTIYF. CDR3 sequence (DNA): TGTGCCAGCAGTTTAACGACAAGCCTCTCTGGAAACACCATATATTTT.